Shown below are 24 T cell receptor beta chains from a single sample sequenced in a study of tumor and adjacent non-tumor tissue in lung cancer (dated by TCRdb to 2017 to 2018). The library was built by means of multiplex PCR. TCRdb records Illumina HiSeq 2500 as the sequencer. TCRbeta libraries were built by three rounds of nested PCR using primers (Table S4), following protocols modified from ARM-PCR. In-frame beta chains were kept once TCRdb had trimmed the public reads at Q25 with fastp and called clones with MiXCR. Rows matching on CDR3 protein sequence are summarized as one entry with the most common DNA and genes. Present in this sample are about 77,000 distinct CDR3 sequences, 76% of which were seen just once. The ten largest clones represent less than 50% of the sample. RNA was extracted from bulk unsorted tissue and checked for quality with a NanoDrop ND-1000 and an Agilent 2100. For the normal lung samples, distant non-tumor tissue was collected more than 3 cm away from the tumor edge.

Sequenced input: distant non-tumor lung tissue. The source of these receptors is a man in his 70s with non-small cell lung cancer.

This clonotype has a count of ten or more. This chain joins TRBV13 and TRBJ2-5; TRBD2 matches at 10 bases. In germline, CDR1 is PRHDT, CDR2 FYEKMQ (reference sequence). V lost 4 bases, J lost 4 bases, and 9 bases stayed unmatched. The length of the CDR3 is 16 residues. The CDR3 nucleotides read TGTGCCAGCAGCTCCCGGAGCGGGAGGGCCCGAGAGACCCAGTACTTC. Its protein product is CASSSRSGRARETQYF.

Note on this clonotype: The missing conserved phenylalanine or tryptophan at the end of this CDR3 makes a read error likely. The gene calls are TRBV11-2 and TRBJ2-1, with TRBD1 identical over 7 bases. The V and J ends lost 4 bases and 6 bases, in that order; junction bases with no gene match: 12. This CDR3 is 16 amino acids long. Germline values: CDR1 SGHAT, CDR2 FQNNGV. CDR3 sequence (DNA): TGTGCCAGCAGCTCGGTCGGGACAGAGGATATCAATGAGCAGTTCTTA. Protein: CASSSVGTEDINEQFL.

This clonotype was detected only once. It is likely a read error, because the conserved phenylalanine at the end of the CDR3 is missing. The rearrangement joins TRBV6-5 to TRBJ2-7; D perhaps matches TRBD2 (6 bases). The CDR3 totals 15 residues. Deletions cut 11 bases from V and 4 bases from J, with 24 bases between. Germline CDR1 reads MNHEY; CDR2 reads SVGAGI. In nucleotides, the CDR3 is TGTGCCGTCGGAAGGAAACTAGCAGGTTCTTACGAGCAGTACATC. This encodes CAVGRKLAGSYEQYI.

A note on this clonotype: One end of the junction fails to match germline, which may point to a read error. CDR3 sequence: CASSYSVTGQLSGYTF. The CDR3 DNA reads as TGTGCCAGCAGTTACTCCGTGACAGGGCAGCTGAGTGGCTATACCTTC. The rearrangement uses TRBV6-5 and TRBJ1-2; 7 bases line up with TRBD1. Germline V lookup: CDR1 MNHEY, CDR2 SVGAGI. CDR3 length: 16 amino acids.

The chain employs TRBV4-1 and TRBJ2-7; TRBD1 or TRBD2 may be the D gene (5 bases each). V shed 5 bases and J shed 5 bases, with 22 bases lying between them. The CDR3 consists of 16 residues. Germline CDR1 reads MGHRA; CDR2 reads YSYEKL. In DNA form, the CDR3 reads TGCGCCAGCAGCTGGACACTAGAGGGAGATGGGGACGAGCAGTACTTC. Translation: CASSWTLEGDGDEQYF.

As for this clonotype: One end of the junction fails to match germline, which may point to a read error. This CDR3 reads CASRTGTSSYEHYF. The CDR3 nucleotides are TGTGCCAGTAGGACCGGGACATCCTCTTACGAGCATTACTTC. This sequence joins TRBV28 and TRBJ2-7, with a weak D call TRBD1 (6 bases). Germline V gene data show CDR1 as MDHEN and CDR2 as SYDVKM. The CDR3 consists of 14 residues.

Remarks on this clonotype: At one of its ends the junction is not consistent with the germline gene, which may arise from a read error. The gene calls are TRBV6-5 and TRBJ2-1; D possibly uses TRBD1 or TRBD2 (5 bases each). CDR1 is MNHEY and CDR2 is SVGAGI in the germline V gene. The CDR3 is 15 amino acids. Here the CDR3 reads CASNYVRDRYSEQFF. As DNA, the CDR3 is TGTGCCAGCAATTACGTCCGGGACCGTTACAGTGAGCAGTTCTTC.

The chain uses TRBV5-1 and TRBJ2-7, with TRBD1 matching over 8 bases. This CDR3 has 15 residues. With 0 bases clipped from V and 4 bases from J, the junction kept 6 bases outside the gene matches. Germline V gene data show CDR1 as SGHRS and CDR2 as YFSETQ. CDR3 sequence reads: CASSLATGGRYEQYF. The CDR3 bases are TGCGCCAGCAGCTTGGCCACAGGGGGTCGGTACGAGCAGTACTTC.

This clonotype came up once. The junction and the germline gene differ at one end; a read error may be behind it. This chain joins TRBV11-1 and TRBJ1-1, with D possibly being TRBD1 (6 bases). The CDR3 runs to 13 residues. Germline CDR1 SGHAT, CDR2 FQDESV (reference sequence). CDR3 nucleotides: TGTGTCAGCAGCGCCGACAGGCACACTGAAGCTTTCTTT. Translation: CVSSADRHTEAFF.

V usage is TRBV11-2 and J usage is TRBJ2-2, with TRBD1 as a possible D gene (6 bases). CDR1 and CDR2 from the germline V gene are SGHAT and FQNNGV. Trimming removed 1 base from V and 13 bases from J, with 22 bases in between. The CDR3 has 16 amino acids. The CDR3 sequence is CASSLVGTGLTWGLFF. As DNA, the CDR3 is TGTGCCAGCAGCTTAGTGGGCACAGGGCTTACCTGGGGGCTGTTTTTT.

CDR3 sequence (DNA): TGTGCCAGCAGTTCATCCGTGATTCAAACTGAAGCTTTCTTT. The encoded protein is CASSSSVIQTEAFF. The rearrangement joins TRBV7-9 to TRBJ1-1, with D hard to call. Looked up from germline, CDR1 is SEHNR and CDR2 is FQNEAQ (reference sequence). This CDR3 contains 14 residues. V lost 6 bases and J lost 5, with 16 bases in between.

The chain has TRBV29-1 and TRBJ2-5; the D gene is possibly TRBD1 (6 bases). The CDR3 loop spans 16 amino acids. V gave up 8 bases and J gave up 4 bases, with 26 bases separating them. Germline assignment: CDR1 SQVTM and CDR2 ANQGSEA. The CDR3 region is CSTKSYLQTGRETQYF. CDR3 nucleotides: TGCAGCACCAAGTCCTACCTCCAGACAGGTCGAGAGACCCAGTACTTC.

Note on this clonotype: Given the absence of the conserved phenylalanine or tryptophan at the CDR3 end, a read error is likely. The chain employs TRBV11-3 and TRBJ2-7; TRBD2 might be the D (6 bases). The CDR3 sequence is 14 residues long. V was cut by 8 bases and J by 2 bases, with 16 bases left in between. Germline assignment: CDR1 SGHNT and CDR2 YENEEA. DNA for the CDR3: TGTGCCAGCGGTTCAATGACGGGAGCCTACGAGCAGTACTAC. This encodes CASGSMTGAYEQYY.

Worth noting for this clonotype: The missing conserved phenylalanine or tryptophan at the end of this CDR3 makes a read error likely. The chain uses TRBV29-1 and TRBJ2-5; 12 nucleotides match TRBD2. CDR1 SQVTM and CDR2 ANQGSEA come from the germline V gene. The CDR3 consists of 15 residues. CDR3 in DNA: TGCAACGTGGATGGACTAGCGGGGAGTAAGGAGACCCAGTACCTC. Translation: CNVDGLAGSKETQYL.

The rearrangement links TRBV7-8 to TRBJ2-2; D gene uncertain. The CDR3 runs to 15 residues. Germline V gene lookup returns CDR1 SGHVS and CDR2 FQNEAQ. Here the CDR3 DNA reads TGTGCGATCAGCTTAGCTTCGGTCAACACCGGGGAGCTGTTTTTT. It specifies CAISLASVNTGELFF.

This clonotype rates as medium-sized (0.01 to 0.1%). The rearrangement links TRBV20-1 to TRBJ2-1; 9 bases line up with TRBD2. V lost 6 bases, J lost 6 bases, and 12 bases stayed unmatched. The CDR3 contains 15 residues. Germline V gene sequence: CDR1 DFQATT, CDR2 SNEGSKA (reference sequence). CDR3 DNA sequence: TGCAGTGCACCCCGCGGGAGGGCCGTCCCCAATGAGCAGTTCTTC. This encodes CSAPRGRAVPNEQFF.

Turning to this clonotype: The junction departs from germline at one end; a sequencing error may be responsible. CDR3 protein: CVSSFNRLDQSQHF. The CDR3, as DNA: TGTGTCAGCAGTTTCAACAGGTTAGATCAGTCCCAGCATTTT. The J gene is TRBJ1-5, the V gene TRBV6-2 or TRBV6-3, with D perhaps matching TRBD1 (5 bases). The CDR3 runs to 14 residues. Per the germline V gene, CDR1 is MNHEY and CDR2 is SVGEGT.

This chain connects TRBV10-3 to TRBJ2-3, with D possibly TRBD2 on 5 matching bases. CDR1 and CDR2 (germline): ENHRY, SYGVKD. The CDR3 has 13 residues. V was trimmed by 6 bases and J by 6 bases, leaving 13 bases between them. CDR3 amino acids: CAIRVGDTDTQYF. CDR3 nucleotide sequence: TGTGCCATCAGAGTGGGAGACACGGATACGCAGTATTTT.

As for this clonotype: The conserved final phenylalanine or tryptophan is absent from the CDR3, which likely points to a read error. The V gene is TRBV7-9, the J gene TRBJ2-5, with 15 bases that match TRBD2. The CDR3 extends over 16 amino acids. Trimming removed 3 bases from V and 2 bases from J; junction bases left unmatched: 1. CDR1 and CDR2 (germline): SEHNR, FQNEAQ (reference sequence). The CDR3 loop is CASSFGTSGGQETQYL. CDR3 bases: TGTGCCAGCAGCTTTGGGACTAGCGGGGGGCAAGAGACCCAGTACTTA.

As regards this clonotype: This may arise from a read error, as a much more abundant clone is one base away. The CDR3 region has the DNA TGTACCAGCAGCGAGTATGGCGGATTATCAGATACGCAGTATTTT. Protein product: CTSSEYGGLSDTQYF. This sequence joins TRBV14 and TRBJ2-3; D is unclear. Germline loops: CDR1 SGHDN, CDR2 FVKESK. CDR3 length equals 15 residues.

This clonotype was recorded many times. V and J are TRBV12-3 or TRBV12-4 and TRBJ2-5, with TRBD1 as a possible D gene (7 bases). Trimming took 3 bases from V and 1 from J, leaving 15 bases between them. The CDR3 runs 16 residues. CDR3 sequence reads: CASSLGGTEFQETQYF. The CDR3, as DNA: TGTGCCAGCAGTTTGGGCGGGACAGAATTCCAAGAGACCCAGTACTTC.

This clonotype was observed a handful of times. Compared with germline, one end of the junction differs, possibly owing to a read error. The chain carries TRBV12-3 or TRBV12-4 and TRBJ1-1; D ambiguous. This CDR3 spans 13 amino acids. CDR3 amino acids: CASNEELYTEAFF. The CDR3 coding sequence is TGTGCCAGCAATGAGGAGCTCTACACTGAAGCCTTCTTT.

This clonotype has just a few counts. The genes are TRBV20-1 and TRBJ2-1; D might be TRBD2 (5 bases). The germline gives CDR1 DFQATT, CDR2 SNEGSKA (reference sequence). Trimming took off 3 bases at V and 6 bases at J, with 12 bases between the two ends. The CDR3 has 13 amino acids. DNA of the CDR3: TGCAGTGCTAGGATTTCGGGGATCAATGAGCAGTTCTTC. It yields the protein CSARISGINEQFF.

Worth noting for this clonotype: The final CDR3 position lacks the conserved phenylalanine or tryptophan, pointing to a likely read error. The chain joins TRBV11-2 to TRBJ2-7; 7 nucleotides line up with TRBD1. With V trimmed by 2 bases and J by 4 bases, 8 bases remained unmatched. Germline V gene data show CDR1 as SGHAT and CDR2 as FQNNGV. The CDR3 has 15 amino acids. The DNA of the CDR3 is TGTGCCAGCAGCTTAAATCGAGGGGGCCCGTACGAGCAGTACCTC. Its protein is CASSLNRGGPYEQYL.